This is a list of T cell receptor beta chains from one sample in a study of blood T cell repertoires in COVID-19. TCRdb keeps only in-frame clones here, not all; method: immunoSEQ multiplex PCR. Seen here are approximately 150,000 clones, 75% to 85% observed once, and the top ten hold around 3.7%. Sequencing was performed on peripheral blood. All receptors come from a man in his 70s who had recovered from COVID-19. Both conserved end residues are part of each CDR3. Each record gives: clone size, V gene, D gene, J gene, CDR3 protein, CDR3 DNA. A D gene is named only where the DNA matches it firmly. The size field is filled for only some rows; it gives once, few, many or a size class.

size: .
V: TRBV5-6
D: .
J: TRBJ1-2
CDR3: CASSLPGTNYGYTF
DNA: TGTGCCAGCAGCTTGCCAGGGACAAACTATGGCTACACCTTC

size: .
V: TRBV19
D: TRBD1
J: TRBJ2-7
CDR3: CASSIDRDREPYF
DNA: TGTGCCAGTAGTATAGATAGGGACAGGGAACCGTACTTC

size: .
V: TRBV19
D: .
J: TRBJ2-1
CDR3: CASSIGGLSEQFF
DNA: TGTGCCAGTAGTATAGGGGGACTTTCTGAGCAGTTCTTC

size: .
V: TRBV29-1
D: TRBD1
J: TRBJ2-7
CDR3: CSVGQAASYEQYF
DNA: TGCAGCGTCGGACAGGCTGCCTCCTACGAGCAGTACTTC

size: .
V: TRBV27
D: TRBD2
J: TRBJ2-7
CDR3: CASSWGGAGVDEQYF
DNA: TGTGCCAGCAGTTGGGGTGGCGCGGGAGTTGATGAGCAGTACTTC

size: .
V: TRBV6-5
D: .
J: TRBJ1-1
CDR3: CASKPRQGGTEAFF
DNA: TGTGCCAGCAAGCCCAGGCAGGGAGGAACTGAAGCTTTCTTT

size: .
V: TRBV9
D: TRBD1
J: TRBJ1-2
CDR3: CASSPGTGYGYTF
DNA: TGTGCCAGCAGCCCAGGGACAGGCTATGGCTACACCTTC

size: .
V: TRBV11-1
D: .
J: TRBJ2-7
CDR3: CASSLVGEAYEQYF
DNA: TGTGCCAGCAGCTTGGTGGGAGAGGCCTACGAGCAGTACTTC

size: .
V: TRBV6-6
D: .
J: TRBJ2-1
CDR3: CASSPQGFSYNEQFF
DNA: TGTGCCAGCAGTCCGCAGGGATTCTCCTACAATGAGCAGTTCTTC

size: .
V: TRBV10-1
D: TRBD2
J: TRBJ2-1
CDR3: CASSDPTSAASGMAYNEQFF
DNA: TGCGCCAGCAGTGACCCTACTTCGGCGGCTAGCGGTATGGCCTACAATGAGCAGTTCTTC

size: .
V: TRBV7-7
D: .
J: TRBJ2-1
CDR3: CASSAGLYNEQFF
DNA: TGTGCCAGCAGTGCAGGGTTGTACAATGAGCAGTTCTTC

size: .
V: TRBV6-5
D: .
J: TRBJ2-2
CDR3: CATGLADYTGELFF
DNA: TGTGCCACCGGGTTAGCGGATTACACCGGGGAGCTGTTTTTT

size: .
V: TRBV6-5
D: .
J: TRBJ2-7
CDR3: CASSLLGAQVEQYF
DNA: TGTGCCAGCAGTTTGTTAGGGGCGCAAGTCGAGCAGTACTTC

size: .
V: TRBV6-2/TRBV6-3
D: .
J: TRBJ2-7
CDR3: CASSPEILTAAEQYF
DNA: TGTGCCAGCAGCCCCGAGATATTGACTGCCGCCGAGCAGTACTTC

size: .
V: TRBV4-2
D: .
J: TRBJ2-7
CDR3: CASSQLGDEQYF
DNA: TGTGCCAGCAGCCAACTAGGGGACGAGCAGTACTTC

size: .
V: TRBV19
D: TRBD2
J: TRBJ2-3
CDR3: CASSPQTSGSTDTQYF
DNA: TGTGCCAGTAGTCCTCAGACTAGCGGGAGCACAGATACGCAGTATTTT

size: few
V: TRBV6-1
D: .
J: TRBJ1-6
CDR3: CASSELGVRVNSPLHF
DNA: TGTGCCAGCAGTGAATTAGGGGTCAGGGTGAATTCACCCCTCCACTTT

size: .
V: TRBV30
D: .
J: TRBJ2-1
CDR3: CAWSGAARGGEQFF
DNA: TGTGCCTGGAGTGGGGCGGCTAGAGGGGGTGAGCAGTTCTTC

size: .
V: TRBV7-9
D: TRBD1
J: TRBJ2-7
CDR3: CASSHTGDEQYF
DNA: TGTGCCAGCAGTCATACAGGGGACGAGCAGTACTTC

size: few
V: TRBV16
D: .
J: TRBJ2-2
CDR3: CASSQYGAENTGELFF
DNA: TGTGCCAGCAGCCAATATGGGGCCGAGAACACCGGGGAGCTGTTTTTT

size: .
V: TRBV19
D: .
J: TRBJ2-3
CDR3: CASSFREGPTDTQYF
DNA: TGTGCCAGTAGTTTCCGGGAAGGGCCCACAGATACGCAGTATTTT

size: few
V: TRBV6-1
D: .
J: TRBJ1-6
CDR3: CASSEVRMDSPLHF
DNA: TGTGCCAGCAGTGAGGTCAGGATGGATTCACCCCTCCACTTT

size: few
V: TRBV13
D: TRBD2
J: TRBJ2-1
CDR3: CASSYRASAGGAYNEQFF
DNA: TGTGCCAGCAGCTATAGGGCTAGCGCGGGAGGCGCCTACAATGAGCAGTTCTTC